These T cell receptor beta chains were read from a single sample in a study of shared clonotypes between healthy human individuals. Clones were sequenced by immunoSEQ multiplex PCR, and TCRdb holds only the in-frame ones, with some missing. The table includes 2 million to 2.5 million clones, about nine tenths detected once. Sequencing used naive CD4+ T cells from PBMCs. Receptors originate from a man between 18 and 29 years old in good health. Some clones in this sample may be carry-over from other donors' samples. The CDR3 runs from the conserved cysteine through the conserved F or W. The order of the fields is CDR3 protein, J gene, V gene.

CDR3 protein: CASKAGGYQPQHF
J gene: TRBJ1-5
V gene: TRBV6-6

CDR3 protein: CAWSVGVTKNIQYF
J gene: TRBJ2-4
V gene: TRBV30

CDR3 protein: CASSISRGDTQYF
J gene: TRBJ2-3
V gene: TRBV19

CDR3 protein: CASSLSRPLLDTQYF
J gene: TRBJ2-3
V gene: TRBV5-1

CDR3 protein: CASSSAVEQYF
J gene: TRBJ2-7
V gene: TRBV7-9

CDR3 protein: CSAGSYNEQFF
J gene: TRBJ2-1
V gene: TRBV20-1

CDR3 protein: CASSPQPENEQFF
J gene: TRBJ2-1
V gene: TRBV7-9

CDR3 protein: CSASNTGGNEKLFF
J gene: TRBJ1-4
V gene: TRBV29-1

CDR3 protein: CASSERGTGEETQYF
J gene: TRBJ2-5
V gene: TRBV7-3

CDR3 protein: CASSALGTGPFF
J gene: TRBJ2-1
V gene: TRBV9

CDR3 protein: CASSLSGNVGELFF
J gene: TRBJ2-2
V gene: TRBV7-2

CDR3 protein: CAWRPGGASNQPQHF
J gene: TRBJ1-5
V gene: TRBV30

CDR3 protein: CASSPPGYNEQFF
J gene: TRBJ2-1
V gene: TRBV5-1

CDR3 protein: CSARVGGTQYF
J gene: TRBJ2-5
V gene: TRBV20-1

CDR3 protein: CASRETTGVNEKLFF
J gene: TRBJ1-4
V gene: TRBV28

CDR3 protein: CSVARGNYNEQFF
J gene: TRBJ2-1
V gene: TRBV29-1

CDR3 protein: CASSLQAGGRDEQFF
J gene: TRBJ2-1
V gene: TRBV28

CDR3 protein: CASIPWEQGLGGNTIYF
J gene: TRBJ1-3
V gene: TRBV28

CDR3 protein: CASSRQGAENTEAFF
J gene: TRBJ1-1
V gene: TRBV7-9

CDR3 protein: CASSPPDSPVGEKLFF
J gene: TRBJ1-4
V gene: TRBV18

CDR3 protein: CASSPRALLADYNEQFF
J gene: TRBJ2-1
V gene: TRBV14

CDR3 protein: CASSSPLPTSAPTDTQYF
J gene: TRBJ2-3
V gene: TRBV5-1

CDR3 protein: CASSPLASNQPQHF
J gene: TRBJ1-5
V gene: TRBV18

CDR3 protein: CASSSPGTGNEKLFF
J gene: TRBJ1-4
V gene: TRBV28

CDR3 protein: CASKGQGRQPQHF
J gene: TRBJ1-5
V gene: TRBV19

CDR3 protein: CSARAGELFF
J gene: TRBJ2-2
V gene: TRBV20-1

CDR3 protein: CASSIVPGANNQPQHF
J gene: TRBJ1-5
V gene: TRBV19

CDR3 protein: CASSLKGPVHEQYF
J gene: .
V gene: TRBV27

CDR3 protein: CASSHVGGTRVNEQFF
J gene: TRBJ2-1
V gene: TRBV4-3